These 9 T cell receptor beta chains share one sample of origin, sequenced in a study of PD-1 blockade in mismatch repair-deficient tumors. Profiling relied on immunoSEQ multiplex PCR, and the TCRdb table lists in-frame clones only, not all of them. The sample holds around 23,000 clones, under 85% seen once. This sample comprised peripheral blood, obtained 12 weeks after starting pembrolizumab. The origin of the receptors is an adult with mismatch repair-deficient cancer.

This rearrangement joins TRBV28 to TRBJ2-2; TRBD2 matches 7 bases. Germline V gene sequence: CDR1 MDHEN, CDR2 SYDVKM. This CDR3 region has 15 residues. The V gene end was trimmed by 4 bases and the J gene end by 4 bases; junction bases not matched to a gene: 6. The CDR3 loop reads CASSSGGRPTGELFF. The CDR3 coding sequence is TGTGCCAGCAGTTCGGGGGGACGTCCCACCGGGGAGCTGTTTTTT. The variable domain in full, completed from reference TRBV28 and TRBJ2-2, reads DVKVTQSSRYLVKRTGEKVFLECVQDMDHENMFWYRQDPGLGLRLIYFSYDVKMKEKGDIPEGYSVSREKKERFSLILESASTNQTSMYLCASSSGGRPTGELFFGEGSRLTVL.

The genes are TRBV18 and TRBJ2-5; TRBD1 matches at 7 bases. J was trimmed by 5 bases and V by 4 bases; bases with no gene match: 7. This CDR3 has 14 amino acids. Per the germline V gene, CDR1 is KGHSH and CDR2 is LQKENI. The DNA of the CDR3 is TGTGCCAGCTCACGTCAACAGGGGATGGAGACCCAGTACTTC. Amino acids: CASSRQQGMETQYF.

This chain connects TRBV21-1 to TRBJ2-1; TRBD2, as called in the table, went unchecked against the DNA. TRBV21-1 is a pseudogene. CDR3 length: 14 residues. For the CDR3, the DNA is TGTGCCAGCAGCAAAGCGCGGGACTACAATGAGCAGTTCTTC. It translates to CASSKARDYNEQFF.

The V gene is TRBV27, the J gene TRBJ1-4; tentative D call: TRBD1 (5 bases). This CDR3 region has 19 residues. Germline CDR1 is MNHEY and CDR2 is SMNVEV (reference sequence). Trimming stripped 3 bases from V and 3 bases from J, with 23 bases between. CDR3 in DNA: TGTGCCAGCAGTTTGTCCCGCCTCGGGCTCAGGGCCCCTAATGAAAAACTGTTTTTT. Its translation is CASSLSRLGLRAPNEKLFF.

The rearrangement joins TRBV5-6 to TRBJ2-3, with a tentative D call TRBD2 (6 bases). Deletions cut 1 base from V and 7 bases from J, with 19 bases between. Per the germline V gene, CDR1 is SGHDT and CDR2 is YYEEEE. The length of the CDR3 is 16 residues. CDR3: CASSLQETGEGYTQYF. The CDR3 nucleotides are TGTGCCAGCAGCTTGCAGGAAACGGGAGAGGGATATACGCAGTATTTT.

The chain carries TRBV9 and TRBJ1-1; D is perhaps TRBD1 (5 bases). The CDR3 extends over 14 amino acids. Germline V gene lookup returns CDR1 SGDLS and CDR2 YYNGEE. V lost 3 bases to trimming and J lost 5 bases, with 14 bases between them. CDR3 coding DNA: TGTGCCAGCAGCGCCGAGGGGACGGGGACTGAAGCTTTCTTT. Its protein product is CASSAEGTGTEAFF.

V gene TRBV5-1 combines with J gene TRBJ2-7, with TRBD1 matching 9 bases. This CDR3 has 14 amino acids. With V trimmed by 3 bases and J by 5 bases, 6 bases remained unmatched. Germline CDR1 is SGHRS and CDR2 is YFSETQ. The CDR3 nucleotides read TGCGCCAGCAGCTGGGGACAGGGAGTCAACGAGCAGTACTTC. It is translated as CASSWGQGVNEQYF.

This chain joins TRBV5-1 and TRBJ1-2, with D perhaps TRBD1 (6 bases). The CDR3 is made up of 12 amino acids. CDR1 is SGHRS and CDR2 is YFSETQ in the germline V gene. V was trimmed by 4 bases and J by 7 bases, leaving 11 bases between them. The CDR3 region has the DNA TGCGCCAGCAGCCGAGACAGGTCTGGCTACACCTTC. Translated, it gives CASSRDRSGYTF. The full variable domain, completed using reference TRBV5-1 and TRBJ1-2, is KAGVTQTPRYLIKTRGQQVTLSCSPISGHRSVSWYQQTPGQGLQFLFEYFSETQRNKGNFPGRFSGRQFSNSRSEMNVSTLELGDSALYLCASSRDRSGYTFGSGTRLTVV.

The chain carries TRBV11-3 and TRBJ2-3; 12 nucleotides agree with TRBD2. This CDR3 spans 16 amino acids. V was clipped by 4 bases and J by 0 bases; unmatched bases: 2. Looked up from germline, CDR1 is SGHNT and CDR2 is YENEEA. CDR3 sequence reads: CASSSTSGSSTDTQYF. Written as DNA, the CDR3 is TGTGCCAGCAGCTCGACTAGCGGGAGTAGCACAGATACGCAGTATTTT.